This TCR beta chain was sequenced for a study of neoadjuvant anti-PD-1 for oral cavity cancer. Study findings and constraints: Only three patients per response group were TCR-analyzed; validation needed.

Stage II-IVA oral cavity squamous cell carcinoma was new and untreated by systemic or radiation therapy. These oral cavity squamous cell carcinomas were HPV-negative and locally advanced. Remarks on this clone: Its antigen is currently unknown.

TCRdb keeps only in-frame clones here, not all; method: immunoSEQ multiplex PCR. The profile shows tens of thousands of clones, around 82% of them singletons. This CDR3 has 13 amino acids. Looked up from germline, CDR1 is GTSNPN and CDR2 is SVGIG (reference sequence). Trimming took 3 bases from V and 4 from J, leaving 12 bases between them. The chain joins TRBV30 to TRBJ1-2; TRBD1 is a possible D gene (6 bases). The source was PBMCs, collected before nivolumab (anti-PD-1) treatment. The origin of this receptor is a person between 35 and 79 years old with oral cavity squamous cell carcinoma. This CDR3 reads CAWSVTGTYGYTF. DNA of the CDR3: TGTGCCTGGAGCGTGACAGGAACCTATGGCTACACCTTC.